This TCR beta chain was recorded in a study of blood T cell repertoires in COVID-19. Study information: The origin of the acute and convalescent COVID-19 samples was the United States, Italy and Spain. The analysed material was cDNA or gDNA that came from T cells, B-cell-depleted T cells, or PBMCs.

In the authors' methods: Estimation of nucleated cell counts relied on the amplification of reference gene primers. Profiled with immunoSEQ multiplex PCR; TCRdb holds only in-frame clones, not every one. V and J calls and clone size come straight from that table; D and trimming were deduced from the DNA. The table lists 70,000 or so clones, about nine tenths of them singletons, with over 4% in the top ten. The CDR3 has 16 amino acids. Looked up from germline, CDR1 is SEHNR and CDR2 is FQNEAQ (reference sequence). V was shortened by 2 bases and J by 0 bases, with 13 bases between the two germline ends.

Sequences were obtained from peripheral blood. This TCR was sampled from a young woman with acute or convalescent COVID-19. The rearrangement joins TRBV7-9 to TRBJ1-2; D ambiguous. CDR3 bases: TGTGCCAGCAGCTTATCATTGACAACCTCTAACTATGGCTACACCTTC. Translation: CASSLSLTTSNYGYTF.